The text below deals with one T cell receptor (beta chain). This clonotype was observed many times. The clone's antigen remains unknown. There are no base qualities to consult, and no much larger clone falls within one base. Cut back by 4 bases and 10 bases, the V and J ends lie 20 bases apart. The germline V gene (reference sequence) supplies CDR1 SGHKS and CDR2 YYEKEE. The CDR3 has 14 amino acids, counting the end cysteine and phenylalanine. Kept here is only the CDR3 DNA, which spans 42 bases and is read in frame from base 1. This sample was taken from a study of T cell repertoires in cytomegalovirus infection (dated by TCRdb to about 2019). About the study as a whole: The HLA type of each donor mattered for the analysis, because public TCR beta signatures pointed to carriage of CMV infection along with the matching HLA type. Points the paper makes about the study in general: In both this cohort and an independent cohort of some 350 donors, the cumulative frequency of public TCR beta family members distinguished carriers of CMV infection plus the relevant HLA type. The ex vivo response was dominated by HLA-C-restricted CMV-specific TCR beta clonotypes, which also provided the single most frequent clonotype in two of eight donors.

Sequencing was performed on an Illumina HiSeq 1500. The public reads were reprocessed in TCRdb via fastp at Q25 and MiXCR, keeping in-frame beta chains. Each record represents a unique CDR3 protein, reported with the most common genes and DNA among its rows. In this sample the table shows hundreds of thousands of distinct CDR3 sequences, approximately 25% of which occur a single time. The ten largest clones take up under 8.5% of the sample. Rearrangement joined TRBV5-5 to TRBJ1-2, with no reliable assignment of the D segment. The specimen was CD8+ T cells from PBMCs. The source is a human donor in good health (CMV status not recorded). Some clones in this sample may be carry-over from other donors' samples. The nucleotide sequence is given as TGTGCCAGCAGCCCGGGAGAGGGAACGGCTATCTACACCTTC. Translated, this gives CASSPGEGTAIYTF. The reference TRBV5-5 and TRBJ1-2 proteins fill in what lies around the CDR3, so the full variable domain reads DAGVTQSPTHLIKTRGQQVTLRCSPISGHKSVSWYQQVLGQGPQFIFQYYEKEERGRGNFPDRFSARQFPNYSSELNVNALLLGDSALYLCASSPGEGTAIYTFGSGTRLTVV.